This T cell receptor beta chain derives from a study of T cells expressing NK-cell markers. Germline values: CDR1 MRHNA, CDR2 SNTAGT. This CDR3 is built from 15 residues. Following a re-call of the 5' RACE reads, TCRdb has one entry per CDR3 protein and lacks DNA. This repertoire includes roughly 150,000 distinct CDR3 sequences. Sequencing input: blood T cells: a sorted CD56 or NKG2C T cell subset, CD4+ or CD8+ T cells, or bulk PBMC T cells (not recorded which). V and J are TRBV6-4 and TRBJ2-3; the D call of TRBD2 rests on TCRdb alone, since no DNA is present to check it. This receptor was taken from a woman between 18 and 70 years old in good health. CDR3 sequence reads: CASSDSGRETDTQYF.